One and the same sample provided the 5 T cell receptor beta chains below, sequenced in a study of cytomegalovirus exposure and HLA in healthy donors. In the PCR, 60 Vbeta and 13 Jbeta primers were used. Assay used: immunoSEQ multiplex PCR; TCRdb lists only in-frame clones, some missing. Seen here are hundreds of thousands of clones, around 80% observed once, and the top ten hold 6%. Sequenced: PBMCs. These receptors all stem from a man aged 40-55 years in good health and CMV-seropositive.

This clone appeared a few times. CDR3 in DNA: TGTGCCAGCAGTGCTAAAGAGACCCAGTACTTC. Protein product: CASSAKETQYF. This chain connects TRBV2 to TRBJ2-5; no firm D call. This CDR3 has 11 residues. Trimming removed 4 bases at V and 3 bases at J, with 3 bases between. Germline values: CDR1 SNHLY, CDR2 FYNNEI.

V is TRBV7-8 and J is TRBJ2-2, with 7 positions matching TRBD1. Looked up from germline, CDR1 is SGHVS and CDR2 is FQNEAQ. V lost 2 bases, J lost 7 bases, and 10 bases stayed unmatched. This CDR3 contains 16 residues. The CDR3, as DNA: TGTGCCAGCAGCTTATTAAGGGGGCAGGGTGGCGGGGAGCTGTTTTTT. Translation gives CASSLLRGQGGGELFF.

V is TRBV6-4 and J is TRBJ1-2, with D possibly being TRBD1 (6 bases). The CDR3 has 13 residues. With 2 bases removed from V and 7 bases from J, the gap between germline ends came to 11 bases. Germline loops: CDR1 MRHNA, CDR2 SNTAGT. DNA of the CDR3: TGTGCCAGCAGTGACGGGGGGGGCTTTGGCTACACCTTC. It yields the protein CASSDGGGFGYTF.

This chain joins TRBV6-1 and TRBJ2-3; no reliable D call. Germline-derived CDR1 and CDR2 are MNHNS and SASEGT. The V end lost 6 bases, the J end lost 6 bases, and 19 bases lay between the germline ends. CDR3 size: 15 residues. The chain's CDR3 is CASSPRVALGDTQYF. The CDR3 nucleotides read TGTGCCAGCAGCCCCCGGGTAGCTCTTGGGGATACGCAGTATTTT.

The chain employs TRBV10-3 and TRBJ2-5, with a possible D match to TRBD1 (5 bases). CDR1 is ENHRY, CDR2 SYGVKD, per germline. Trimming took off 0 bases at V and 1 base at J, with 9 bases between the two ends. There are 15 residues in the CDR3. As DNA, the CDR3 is TGTGCCATCAGTGAGTCGATGGGGCTCCAAGAGACCCAGTACTTC. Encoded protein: CAISESMGLQETQYF.